The entry below gives a single T cell receptor beta chain sequence along with its context. Its antigen remains unidentified. Base qualities are not at hand, and no much larger clone is one base apart. The donors were 40 or so Caucasian individuals from Russia, aged roughly 6 to 100 years, who were systemically healthy. Roughly 10 milliliters of peripheral blood were collected from each donor into EDTA-treated Vacutainer tubes. PBMCs were isolated by Ficoll-Paque density-gradient centrifugation, with at least 6 million obtained per sample. Trizol reagent was used to extract total RNA from the PBMCs, yielding at least 5.5 micrograms per sample. Naive CD45RAhigh/CD27high T cell percentages were measured by flow cytometry on a PBMC aliquot from every donor. This entry belongs to a study of blood T cells in healthy people across ages (dated by TCRdb to the mid-2010s). For the wider study: In model experiments, template switching captured about one uniquely barcoded TCR beta cDNA molecule for every two T cells. Using deep sequencing normalized with unique cDNA molecular identifiers, the study measured how TCR beta repertoire diversity changes with age. The donors were split into four age groups: young (average around 15 years), middle-aged (39), aged (62) and long-lived (82). To avoid experimental bias, donors of different ages were distributed randomly across sequencing lanes. Two additional independent replicas of 1 million unique cDNA reads from the same blood draw were analyzed for two donors (one aged 18 to 30 and one aged 80 or older).

Receptor amplification or capture employed 5' RACE. The listed sequencing device is Illumina HiSeq 2500. A second PCR of about 6 to 11 cycles was run with a J-beta primer mix and a sample-barcoded 5' primer. A template-switch 5' adaptor carrying 12 random nucleotides introduced a unique molecular identifier onto each TCR beta cDNA molecule. Each sample yielded at least 2.5 million CDR3-containing paired-end reads. The Mint cDNA synthesis kit, primed by a TRBC-specific oligonucleotide, was used to synthesize first-strand cDNA from all RNA. All cDNA was treated with uracil-DNA glycosylase and then went through a first 18-cycle PCR with the universal primers M1SS and BC2_uni_R. As for the authors' bioinformatics: For normalization, 1 million high-quality reads were randomly selected from each sample, with every read carrying a distinct molecular identifier. Reads sharing molecular identifiers were discarded rather than binned into consensus sequences. MiTCR, with a Q25 quality threshold and the strictest error-elimination algorithm, was used for CDR3 identification, clonotype clustering and error correction. A nonparametric unseen species model with Euler transformation was used to estimate lower-bound total TCR beta diversity. TCRdb reprocessed the public reads (quality trimming at Q25 with fastp, clone calling with MiXCR) and kept in-frame beta chains. Merged by CDR3 protein, the rows form single entries marked with the most common genes and DNA. It is TCRdb's table, rather than the study itself, that gives the V and J calls and clone size. The sample profile shows just over 800,000 distinct CDR3 sequences; under 80% of them were found once. Together, the top ten hold roughly 26% of the sample.

What the study reported, not specific to this receptor: The CMV infection status of donors was not known, potentially confounding age-related changes in expanded clonotypes. There was a strong correlation between observed TCR beta diversity and the percentage of naive T cells measured by flow cytometry. Because profiling used bulk unsorted PBMCs, naive and antigen-experienced compartments could not be compared conclusively. Observed TCR beta diversity per million T cells fell roughly linearly with age, and a significant reduction was already apparent by age around 40. Estimates of total diversity based on one million sequenced T cells were considered lower bounds and underestimates. The long-lived group showed more naive CD4+ T cells, fewer expanded clones and increased TCR diversity than the aged group, suggesting age selection.

The CDR3, cysteine through phenylalanine, is 16 amino acids long. Solely the CDR3 DNA is kept, with 48 bases framed from the first base. Cut back by 6 bases and 3 bases, the V and J ends lie 20 bases apart. For CDR1 and CDR2, the germline V gene lists KGHSH and LQKENI. The source is a man younger than 40 in good health. The sample comprised blood. The rearranged segments are TRBV18 and TRBJ2-5, with TRBD1 tentatively as D gene (6 bases match). The DNA sequence is TGTGCCAGCTCTCGACAGGCTGTCTTGGATAAAGAGACCCAGTACTTC. Its translation is CASSRQAVLDKETQYF.